The subject of this entry is one T cell receptor beta chain. Data came from immunoSEQ multiplex PCR; TCRdb stores just in-frame clones and leaves some out. The table has tens of thousands of clones, about 92% seen once. This entry is derived from a study of T cell changes during pregnancy in multiple sclerosis. Germline V gene sequence: CDR1 SGHTA, CDR2 FQGTGA. CDR3 length: 17 residues. The junction had 13 bases not matched to a gene; V was cut back by 5 bases and J by 4 bases. This sample comprised CD4+ T cells from peripheral blood mononuclear cells, obtained in the third trimester of pregnancy. The TCR comes from a female donor with multiple sclerosis, enrolled in a pregnancy study. The rearrangement links TRBV7-3 to TRBJ2-5; 10 bases align to TRBD1. DNA of the CDR3: TGTGCCAGCAGCCCCGGACAGGGGGGGTGGACAGGAGAGACCCAGTACTTC. It encodes CASSPGQGGWTGETQYF.